The subject of this entry is one TCR beta chain. Its target is unknown. The study recruited healthy Caucasian donors from Russia who were aged roughly 6 to 95. This record belongs to a study of blood T cells in healthy people across ages. Whole-study findings and limits: With naive T cell percentage, TCR beta diversity showed a strong correlation. Shifts in expanded clonotypes may have been confounded by donor CMV status, which was unknown.

Primers used in a second PCR of about 6 to 11 cycles were a sample-barcoded 5' primer and a J-beta primer mix. Template switching added a 12-random-nucleotide identifier to every cDNA molecule. MiXCR, applied by TCRdb to the 5' RACE reads, yields one record per CDR3 protein. The sample lists about 1.6 million distinct CDR3 sequences, about 32% occurring once. The length of the CDR3 is 17 residues. After removal of 0 bases from V and 8 bases from J, the junction contained 11 bases not matched to a gene. CDR1 is SGHRS, CDR2 YFSETQ, per germline. The TCR comes from a woman between 25 and 40 years old in good health. This chain joins TRBV5-1 and TRBJ2-1; 10 nucleotides match TRBD2. Sequencing was performed on blood. The CDR3 reads CASSLGASGSYGDEQFF. CDR3 coding DNA: TGCGCCAGCAGCTTGGGAGCTAGCGGGAGTTATGGCGATGAGCAGTTCTTC.